The 6 T cell receptor beta chains listed next were all sequenced from one sample in a study of cytomegalovirus exposure and HLA in healthy donors. Primers: 60 Vbeta forward and 13 Jbeta reverse. This table comes from immunoSEQ multiplex PCR, and its TCRdb copy is limited to in-frame clones, with some not included. The repertoire holds about 140,000 clones, with roughly 78% as singletons. Sequencing was done on a sample of PBMCs. These receptors all come from a man aged 18 to 35 in good health and CMV-seropositive.

The genes are TRBV27 and TRBJ2-1, with 8 bases lining up with TRBD2. The germline gives CDR1 MNHEY, CDR2 SMNVEV (reference sequence). After removal of 4 bases from V and 8 bases from J, the junction contained 7 bases not matched to a gene. There are 14 residues in the CDR3. The CDR3 region is CASSYRGTRDEQFF. The CDR3 DNA reads TGTGCCAGCAGTTACCGGGGGACTAGGGATGAGCAGTTCTTC.

V and J are TRBV5-8 and TRBJ1-1; a possible D gene is TRBD1 (5 bases). The V and J ends lost 1 base and 1 base respectively, with 5 bases between them. Germline V CDR1 and CDR2: SGHTS, YDEGEE. The length of the CDR3 is 13 residues. The CDR3 sequence is CASSLRGNTEAFF. DNA of the CDR3: TGTGCCAGCAGCTTGAGGGGGAACACTGAAGCTTTCTTT.

V and J are TRBV5-4 and TRBJ1-3; D is perhaps TRBD1 (5 bases). Trimming left V 5 bases short and J 2 bases short, with 17 bases between. Germline CDR1 is SGHNT and CDR2 is YYREEE (reference sequence). The CDR3 has 16 residues. The CDR3 sequence: CASSPAGGSAGNTIYF. The CDR3 bases are TGTGCCAGCAGTCCTGCGGGGGGAAGTGCTGGAAACACCATATATTTT.

This chain joins TRBV10-3 and TRBJ1-1, with 7 nucleotides matching TRBD1. J was trimmed by 0 bases and V by 6 bases; bases with no gene match: 4. The CDR3 has 14 amino acids. Germline V lookup: CDR1 ENHRY, CDR2 SYGVKD. CDR3 DNA sequence: TGTGCCATCAGGCGACAGGGAATGAACACTGAAGCTTTCTTT. Its translation is CAIRRQGMNTEAFF.

The V and J genes are TRBV6-6 and TRBJ1-5; 7 bases are a match to TRBD1. V gave up 6 bases and J gave up 2 bases; unmatched junction bases: 4. Germline assignment: CDR1 MNHNY and CDR2 SVGAGI (reference sequence). The CDR3 runs to 14 residues. CDR3 residues: CASSRTGRNQPQHF. Here the CDR3 DNA reads TGTGCCAGCAGCCGGACAGGCCGCAATCAGCCCCAGCATTTT.

The chain employs TRBV7-9 and TRBJ2-7, with D possibly matching TRBD2 (6 bases). Germline V CDR1 and CDR2: SEHNR, FQNEAQ (reference sequence). Trimming shortened V by 2 bases and J by 5 bases, and 10 bases separated the two germline ends. This CDR3 has 13 amino acids. CDR3 amino acids: CASSLSGGDEQYF. CDR3 DNA sequence: TGTGCCAGCAGCTTATCCGGAGGGGACGAGCAGTACTTC.